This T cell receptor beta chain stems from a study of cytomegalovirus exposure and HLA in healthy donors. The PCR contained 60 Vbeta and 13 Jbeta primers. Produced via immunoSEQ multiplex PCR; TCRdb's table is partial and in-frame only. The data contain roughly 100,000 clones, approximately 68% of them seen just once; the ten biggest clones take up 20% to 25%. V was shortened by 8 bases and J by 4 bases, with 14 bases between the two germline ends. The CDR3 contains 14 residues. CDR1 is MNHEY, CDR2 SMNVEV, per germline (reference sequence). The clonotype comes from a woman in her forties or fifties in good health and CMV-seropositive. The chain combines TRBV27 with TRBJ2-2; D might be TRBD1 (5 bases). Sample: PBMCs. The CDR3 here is CASRPGSVTGELFF. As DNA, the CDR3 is TGTGCCAGCCGACCAGGGTCGGTCACCGGGGAGCTGTTTTTT.